This TCR beta chain derives from a study of CD8+CD57+ T cells in acquired aplastic anemia. General observations from the study: Roughly 31 CD8+ CDR3 sequences were shared between patients and controls.

CDR1 and CDR2 (germline): LGHDT, YNNKEL (reference sequence). This CDR3 contains 12 residues. The V end was cut by 3 bases, the J end by 5 bases, with 7 bases between. The sample holds a few counts of this clonotype. Its target is unknown. Selection for sequencing was limited to patients who had shown CD8+CD57+ cell expansion by flow cytometry. Profiling that covered TCR beta VDJ and CDR3 relied on genomic DNA as its template. MiXCR was run by TCRdb on the reads, yielding one entry per CDR3 protein. The table lists 160,000 or so distinct CDR3 sequences, around 43% of them singletons. The source of this sequence is a human donor with aplastic anemia. This chain links TRBV3-1 with TRBJ2-5; no clear D. Sequenced input: sorted CD4+, CD8+, or CD8+CD57+ T cells (not recorded which) from PBMCs. The CDR3 sequence is CASSHPAETQYF. Here the CDR3 DNA reads TGTGCCAGCAGCCATCCTGCGGAGACCCAGTACTTC.